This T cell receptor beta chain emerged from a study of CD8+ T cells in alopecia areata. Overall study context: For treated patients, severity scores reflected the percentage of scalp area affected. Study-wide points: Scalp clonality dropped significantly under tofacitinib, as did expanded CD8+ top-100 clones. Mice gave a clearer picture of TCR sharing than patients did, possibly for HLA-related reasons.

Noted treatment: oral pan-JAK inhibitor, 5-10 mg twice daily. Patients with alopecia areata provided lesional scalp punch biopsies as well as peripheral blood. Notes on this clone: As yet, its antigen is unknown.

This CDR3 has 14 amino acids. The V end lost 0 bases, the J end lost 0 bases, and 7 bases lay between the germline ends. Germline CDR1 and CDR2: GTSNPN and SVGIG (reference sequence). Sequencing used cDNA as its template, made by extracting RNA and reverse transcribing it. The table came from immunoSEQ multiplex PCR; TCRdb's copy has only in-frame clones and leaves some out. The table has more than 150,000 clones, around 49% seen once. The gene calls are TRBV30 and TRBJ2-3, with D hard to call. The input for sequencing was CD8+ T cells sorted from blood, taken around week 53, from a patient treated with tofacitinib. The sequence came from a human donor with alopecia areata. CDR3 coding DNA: TGTGCCTGGAGTGTTATAGGCAGCACAGATACGCAGTATTTT. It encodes CAWSVIGSTDTQYF.